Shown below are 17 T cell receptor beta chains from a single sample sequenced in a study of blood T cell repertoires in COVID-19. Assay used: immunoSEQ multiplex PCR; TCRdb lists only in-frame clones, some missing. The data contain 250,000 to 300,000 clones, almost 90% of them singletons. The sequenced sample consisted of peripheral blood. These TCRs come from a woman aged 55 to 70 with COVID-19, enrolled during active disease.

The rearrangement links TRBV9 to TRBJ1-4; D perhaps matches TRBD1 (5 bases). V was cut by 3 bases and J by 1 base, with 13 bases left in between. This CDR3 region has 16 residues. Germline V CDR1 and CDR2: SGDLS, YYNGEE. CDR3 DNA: TGTGCCAGCAGCGCCCTGGGGGGTGGAACTAATGAAAAACTGTTTTTT. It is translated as CASSALGGGTNEKLFF.

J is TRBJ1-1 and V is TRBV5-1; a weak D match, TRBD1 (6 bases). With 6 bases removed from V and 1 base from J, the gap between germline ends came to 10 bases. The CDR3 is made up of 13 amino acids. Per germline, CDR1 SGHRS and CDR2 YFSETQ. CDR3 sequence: CASNQDRNTEAFF. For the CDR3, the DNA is TGCGCCAGCAACCAGGACAGGAACACTGAAGCTTTCTTT. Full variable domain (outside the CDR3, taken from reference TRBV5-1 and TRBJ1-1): KAGVTQTPRYLIKTRGQQVTLSCSPISGHRSVSWYQQTPGQGLQFLFEYFSETQRNKGNFPGRFSGRQFSNSRSEMNVSTLELGDSALYLCASNQDRNTEAFFGQGTRLTVV.

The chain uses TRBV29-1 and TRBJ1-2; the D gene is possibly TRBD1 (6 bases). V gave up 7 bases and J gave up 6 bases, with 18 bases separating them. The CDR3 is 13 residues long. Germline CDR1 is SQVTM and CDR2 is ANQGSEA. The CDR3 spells CSGTDPYGDGYTF. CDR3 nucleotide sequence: TGCAGCGGGACAGACCCCTATGGAGATGGCTACACCTTC.

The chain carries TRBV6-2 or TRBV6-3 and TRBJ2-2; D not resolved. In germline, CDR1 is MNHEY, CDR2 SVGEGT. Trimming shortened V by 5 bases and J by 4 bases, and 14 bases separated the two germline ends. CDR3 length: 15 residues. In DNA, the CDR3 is TGTGCCAGCAGTCCCGTGTACAGCCCCACCGGGGAGCTGTTTTTT. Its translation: CASSPVYSPTGELFF.

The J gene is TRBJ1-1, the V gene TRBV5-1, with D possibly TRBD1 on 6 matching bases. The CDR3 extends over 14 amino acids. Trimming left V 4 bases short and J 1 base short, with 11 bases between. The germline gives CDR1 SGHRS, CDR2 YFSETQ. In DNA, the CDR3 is TGCGCCAGCAGCATCTGGGACACGAACACTGAAGCTTTCTTT. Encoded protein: CASSIWDTNTEAFF.

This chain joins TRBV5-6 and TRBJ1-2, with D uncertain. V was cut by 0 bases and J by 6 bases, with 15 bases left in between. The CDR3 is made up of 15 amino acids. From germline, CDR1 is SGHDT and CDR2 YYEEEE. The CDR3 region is CASSLASPGRDGYTF. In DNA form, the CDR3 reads TGTGCCAGCAGCTTGGCGTCACCGGGGAGAGATGGCTACACCTTC.

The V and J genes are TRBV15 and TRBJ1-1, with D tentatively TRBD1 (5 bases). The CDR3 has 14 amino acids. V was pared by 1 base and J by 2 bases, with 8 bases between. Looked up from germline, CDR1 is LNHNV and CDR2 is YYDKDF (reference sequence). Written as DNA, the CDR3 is TGTGCCACCAGCAGAGTTGACAGCAACACTGAAGCTTTCTTT. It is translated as CATSRVDSNTEAFF.

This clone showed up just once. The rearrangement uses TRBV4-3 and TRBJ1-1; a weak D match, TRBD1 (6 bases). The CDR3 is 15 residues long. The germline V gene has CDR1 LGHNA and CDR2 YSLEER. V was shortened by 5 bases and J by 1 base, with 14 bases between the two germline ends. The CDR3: CASSWSRTANTEAFF. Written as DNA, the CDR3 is TGCGCCAGCAGCTGGTCACGGACAGCGAACACTGAAGCTTTCTTT.

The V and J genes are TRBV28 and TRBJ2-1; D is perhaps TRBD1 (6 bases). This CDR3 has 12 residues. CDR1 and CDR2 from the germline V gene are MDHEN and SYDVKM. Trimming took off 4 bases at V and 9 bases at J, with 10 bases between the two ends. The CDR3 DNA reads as TGTGCCAGCAGTTGGGGGCAGTTTGAGCAGTTCTTC. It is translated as CASSWGQFEQFF.

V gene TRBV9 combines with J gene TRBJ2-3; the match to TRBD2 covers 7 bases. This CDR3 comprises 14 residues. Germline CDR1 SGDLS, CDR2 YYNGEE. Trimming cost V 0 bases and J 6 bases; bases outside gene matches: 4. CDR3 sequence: CASSVVQGGDTQYF. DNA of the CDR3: TGTGCCAGCAGCGTAGTGCAGGGAGGGGATACGCAGTATTTT.

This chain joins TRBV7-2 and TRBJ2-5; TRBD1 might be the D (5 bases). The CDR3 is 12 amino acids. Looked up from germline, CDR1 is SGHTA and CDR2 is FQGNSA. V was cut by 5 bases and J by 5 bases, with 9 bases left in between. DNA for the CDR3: TGTGCCAGCAGCATCTCAGGGGAGACCCAGTACTTC. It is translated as CASSISGETQYF.

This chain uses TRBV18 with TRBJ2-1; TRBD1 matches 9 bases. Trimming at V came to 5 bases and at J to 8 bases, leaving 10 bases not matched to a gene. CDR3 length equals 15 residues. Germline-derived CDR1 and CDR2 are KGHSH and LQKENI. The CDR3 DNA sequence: TGTGCCAGCTCATACATCGGGACAGGGCTGCATGAGCAGTTCTTC. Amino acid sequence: CASSYIGTGLHEQFF.

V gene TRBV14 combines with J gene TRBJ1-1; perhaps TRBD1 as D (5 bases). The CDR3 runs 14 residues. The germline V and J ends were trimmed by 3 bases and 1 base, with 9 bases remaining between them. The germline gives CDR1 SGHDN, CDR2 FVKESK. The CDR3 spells CASSHSTENTEAFF. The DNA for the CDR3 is TGTGCCAGCAGCCATTCGACAGAGAACACTGAAGCTTTCTTT.

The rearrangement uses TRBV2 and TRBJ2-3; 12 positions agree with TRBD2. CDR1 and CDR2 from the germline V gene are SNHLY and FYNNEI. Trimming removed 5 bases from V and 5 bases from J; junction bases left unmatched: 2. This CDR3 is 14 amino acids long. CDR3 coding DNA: TGTGCCAGCAGTTGGACTAGCGGGGTAGATACGCAGTATTTT. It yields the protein CASSWTSGVDTQYF.

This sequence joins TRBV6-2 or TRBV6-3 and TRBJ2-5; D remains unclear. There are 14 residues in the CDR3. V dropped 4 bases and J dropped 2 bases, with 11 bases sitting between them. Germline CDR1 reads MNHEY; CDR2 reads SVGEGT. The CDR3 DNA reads TGTGCCAGCAGTTCTCCGGGTCGGCAAGAGACCCAGTACTTC. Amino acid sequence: CASSSPGRQETQYF.

This chain's CDR3 is CASSQLRGPGANVLTF. The CDR3 DNA reads TGTGCCAGCAGCCAACTCAGGGGGCCGGGGGCCAACGTCCTGACTTTC. J is TRBJ2-6 and V is TRBV16, with 8 bases lining up with TRBD1. CDR1 and CDR2 (germline): KGHSY, FQNENV. The CDR3 is 16 amino acids. Trimming cost V 2 bases and J 4 bases; bases outside gene matches: 4.

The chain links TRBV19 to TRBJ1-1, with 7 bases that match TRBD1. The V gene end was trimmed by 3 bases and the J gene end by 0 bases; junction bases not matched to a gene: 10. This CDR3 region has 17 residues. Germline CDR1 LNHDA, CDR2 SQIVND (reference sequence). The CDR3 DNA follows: TGTGCCAGTAGTATCCGACAGGGAACGTTTATGAACACTGAAGCTTTCTTT. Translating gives CASSIRQGTFMNTEAFF.